The 13 T cell receptor beta chains presented below share a single source sample, sequenced in a study of blood T cell repertoires in COVID-19. The protocol was immunoSEQ multiplex PCR, while the TCRdb copy is restricted to in-frame clones and leaves out a portion. The sample has fewer than 400,000 clones, over 70% seen once; the top ten hold about 5%. The specimen was PBMCs or T cells enriched from blood (not recorded which). All receptors come from a young man who had recovered from COVID-19.

V is TRBV30 and J is TRBJ2-1, with 7 nucleotides matching TRBD1. The germline gives CDR1 GTSNPN, CDR2 SVGIG (reference sequence). V was pared by 6 bases and J by 7 bases, with 15 bases of the junction left unmatched. This CDR3 has 15 residues. Here the CDR3 reads CACPRDRVVRNEQFF. The CDR3 DNA is TGTGCCTGCCCCCGCGACAGGGTTGTTCGGAATGAGCAGTTCTTC.

The V gene is TRBV2, the J gene TRBJ2-1; a possible D gene is TRBD2 (5 bases). Trimming stripped 1 base from V and 9 bases from J, with 16 bases between. CDR1 is SNHLY, CDR2 FYNNEI, per germline. The length of the CDR3 is 15 residues. The CDR3 sequence is CASSEDVTRESEQFF. As DNA, the CDR3 is TGTGCCAGCAGTGAAGACGTGACAAGGGAGAGTGAGCAGTTCTTC. The variable domain in full, completed from reference TRBV2 and TRBJ2-1, reads EPEVTQTPSHQVTQMGQEVILRCVPISNHLYFYWYRQILGQKVEFLVSFYNNEISEKSEIFDDQFSVERPDGSNFTLKIRSTKLEDSAMYFCASSEDVTRESEQFFGPGTRLTVL.

The V call is TRBV19, the J call TRBJ2-5; 8 bases align to TRBD2. Germline CDR1 reads LNHDA; CDR2 reads SQIVND (reference sequence). V shed 3 bases, J shed 1 base, and the junction held 1 base outside the gene matches. The CDR3 spans 14 residues. The CDR3 coding sequence is TGTGCCAGTAGTATGAGCGGGGGCCAAGAGACCCAGTACTTC. The encoded protein is CASSMSGGQETQYF. Filled out from reference TRBV19 and TRBJ2-5, the complete variable domain reads DGGITQSPKYLFRKEGQNVTLSCEQNLNHDAMYWYRQDPGQGLRLIYYSQIVNDFQKGDIAEGYSVSREKKESFPLTVTSAQKNPTAFYLCASSMSGGQETQYFGPGTRLLVL.

The chain uses TRBV11-1 and TRBJ2-5, with 7 bases matching TRBD2. In germline, CDR1 is SGHAT, CDR2 FQDESV (reference sequence). Trimming cost V 5 bases and J 1 base; bases outside gene matches: 4. The CDR3 consists of 14 residues. This CDR3 reads CASSTRGSQETQYF. CDR3 bases: TGTGCCAGCAGCACGCGGGGGTCCCAAGAGACCCAGTACTTC.

This clone occurred many times. The chain uses TRBV5-8 and TRBJ2-3; 11 nucleotides match TRBD2. J lost 2 bases, V lost 4 bases, and 3 bases had no gene match. The CDR3 length is 15 residues. Germline CDR1 and CDR2: SGHTS and YDEGEE. The DNA for the CDR3 is TGTGCCAGCAGCCAACTAGCGGGGGTCACAGATACGCAGTATTTT. Translated: CASSQLAGVTDTQYF.

The genes are TRBV11-1 and TRBJ2-1, with 9 nucleotides matching TRBD2. This CDR3 contains 15 residues. Germline CDR1 is SGHAT and CDR2 is FQDESV (reference sequence). V shed 2 bases and J 2 bases; nucleotides not matched to a gene: 1. The CDR3 spells CASSLSSGAYNEQFF. The CDR3 coding sequence is TGTGCCAGCAGCTTATCTAGCGGGGCCTACAATGAGCAGTTCTTC.

The CDR3 reads CASSGGLSGTQYF. As DNA, the CDR3 is TGCGCCAGCAGTGGCGGGCTGTCGGGGACCCAGTACTTC. The rearrangement links TRBV10-1 to TRBJ2-5; D is perhaps TRBD2 (5 bases). The CDR3 has 13 residues. Germline-derived CDR1 and CDR2 are WNHNN and SYGVQD (reference sequence). The germline V and J ends were trimmed by 4 bases and 7 bases, with 13 bases remaining between them.

The chain employs TRBV11-2 and TRBJ1-2, with D perhaps TRBD1 (5 bases). The CDR3 extends over 13 amino acids. V was shortened by 5 bases and J by 0 bases, with 7 bases between the two germline ends. Germline CDR1 and CDR2: SGHAT and FQNNGV. The CDR3 loop is CASSTTANYGYTF. In nucleotides, the CDR3 is TGTGCCAGCAGCACGACAGCTAACTATGGCTACACCTTC.

This chain joins TRBV7-2 and TRBJ2-5; 7 nucleotides align to TRBD2. Germline lookup yields CDR1 SGHTA and CDR2 FQGNSA. J was trimmed by 3 bases and V by 5 bases; bases with no gene match: 3. This CDR3 has 13 amino acids. The CDR3 region is CASSVTSKETQYF. Here the CDR3 DNA reads TGTGCCAGCAGCGTGACTAGCAAAGAGACCCAGTACTTC.

This clone was found once. This chain connects TRBV7-2 to TRBJ2-1; 10 nucleotides match TRBD2. The CDR3 spans 15 residues. The V gene end was trimmed by 3 bases and the J gene end by 7 bases; junction bases not matched to a gene: 6. Germline loops: CDR1 SGHTA, CDR2 FQGNSA. The CDR3 here is CASSFQAGGPNEQFF. The CDR3 nucleotides are TGTGCCAGCAGCTTTCAAGCGGGGGGGCCGAATGAGCAGTTCTTC.

V and J are TRBV7-9 and TRBJ1-1; maybe TRBD1 (6 bases). Trimming removed 2 bases from V and 0 bases from J, with 7 bases in between. This CDR3 spans 14 amino acids. Germline V gene lookup returns CDR1 SEHNR and CDR2 FQNEAQ (reference sequence). As DNA, the CDR3 is TGTGCCAGCAGCTTAAACAGGGTGAACACTGAAGCTTTCTTT. It codes for CASSLNRVNTEAFF.

V is TRBV28 and J is TRBJ2-5; maybe TRBD1 (7 bases). The germline CDR1 and CDR2 sequences are MDHEN and SYDVKM. The CDR3 sequence is 14 residues long. V lost 8 bases, J lost 4 bases, and 17 bases lay in between. The CDR3 region has the DNA TGTGCCAGCTCCGACAGGGAGGATCCAGAGACCCAGTACTTC. Translating it yields CASSDREDPETQYF.

The rearrangement joins TRBV7-9 to TRBJ2-1; 10 bases align to TRBD2. This CDR3 region has 16 residues. Trimming at V came to 4 bases and at J to 10 bases, leaving 13 bases not matched to a gene. Germline CDR1 is SEHNR and CDR2 is FQNEAQ (reference sequence). CDR3 coding DNA: TGTGCCAGCAGCTCCCCACCGGGACTAGCGCTTGGAGAGCAGTTCTTC. Protein product: CASSSPPGLALGEQFF.